What follows are 14 T cell receptor beta chains derived from one specimen sequenced in a study of PD-L1 blockade in urothelial cancer. Stated time point: pretreatment peripheral blood. Profiled with immunoSEQ multiplex PCR; TCRdb holds only in-frame clones, not every one. This table holds 30,000 to 50,000 clones, roughly 90% found once. The material was PBMCs, obtained around atezolizumab (anti-PD-L1) treatment. The source of these receptors is a woman aged 60-70 years with urothelial cancer.

V gene TRBV12-5 combines with J gene TRBJ2-7; 8 bases are a match to TRBD2. CDR1 is LGHNT, CDR2 FRNRAP, per germline. This CDR3 has 14 residues. With 5 bases clipped from V and 3 bases from J, the junction kept 6 bases outside the gene matches. CDR3 bases: TGTGCTAGTGGTAGTAGCGGGATCGGCTACGAGCAGTACTTC. Its translation: CASGSSGIGYEQYF.

The gene calls are TRBV28 and TRBJ1-2, with D maybe TRBD1 (5 bases). Germline CDR1 is MDHEN and CDR2 is SYDVKM. CDR3 length: 16 residues. V was pared by 6 bases and J by 6 bases, with 23 bases between. CDR3 in DNA: TGTGCCAGCAGACCTTATGGGGGGGGGAGAGCGGATGGCTACACCTTC. This sequence encodes CASRPYGGGRADGYTF.

The V gene is TRBV27, the J gene TRBJ2-5, with 10 bases lining up with TRBD1. With V trimmed by 1 base and J by 5 bases, 1 base remained unmatched. The germline gives CDR1 MNHEY, CDR2 SMNVEV (reference sequence). CDR3 length: 14 residues. The CDR3 protein is CASSLWGQGETQYF. The CDR3 nucleotides read TGTGCCAGCAGTTTATGGGGACAGGGGGAGACCCAGTACTTC.

This clone was detected only once. The chain carries TRBV28 and TRBJ2-1; D is possibly TRBD1 (6 bases). V dropped 7 bases and J dropped 9 bases, with 16 bases sitting between them. Germline CDR1 is MDHEN and CDR2 is SYDVKM. The CDR3 consists of 13 residues. CDR3 nucleotides: TGTGCCAGCACCTTAACAGGGAGTGCTGAGCAGTTCTTC. Its protein is CASTLTGSAEQFF.

V and J are TRBV28 and TRBJ2-7, with D uncertain. This CDR3 is 13 amino acids long. The ends were cut back, 8 bases at V and 1 base at J, with 12 bases in the middle. Germline assignment: CDR1 MDHEN and CDR2 SYDVKM. CDR3 DNA sequence: TGTGCCAGCTGCAGTCAGGATTCCTACGAGCAGTACTTC. Protein product: CASCSQDSYEQYF.

The chain is built from TRBV11-2 and TRBJ2-5, with 7 positions matching TRBD2. Losses at the gene ends were 5 bases for V and 4 bases for J; bases not matched to a gene: 13. Germline V CDR1 and CDR2: SGHAT, FQNNGV. The CDR3 contains 16 residues. CDR3 residues: CASSPRLAPRGETQYF. The DNA for the CDR3 is TGTGCCAGCAGCCCGCGACTAGCTCCTAGGGGAGAGACCCAGTACTTC.

The chain carries TRBV7-9 and TRBJ2-1; no reliable D call. V dropped 1 base and J dropped 4 bases, with 11 bases sitting between them. Germline values: CDR1 SEHNR, CDR2 FQNEAQ (reference sequence). The CDR3 sequence is 15 residues long. CDR3 region: CASSLGAGIYNEQFF. The CDR3 DNA follows: TGTGCCAGCAGCTTAGGTGCAGGAATATACAATGAGCAGTTCTTC.

A single count supports this clone. The chain recombines TRBV7-2 with TRBJ1-4, with 9 nucleotides matching TRBD1. J lost 8 bases, V lost 5 bases, and 9 bases had no gene match. The CDR3 loop spans 15 amino acids. CDR1 is SGHTA and CDR2 is FQGNSA in the germline V gene. CDR3: CASSPEQGAGEKLFF. In nucleotides, the CDR3 is TGTGCCAGCAGCCCTGAACAGGGGGCGGGGGAAAAACTGTTTTTT.

This clone came up a few times. This chain connects TRBV7-9 to TRBJ2-2; 10 positions match TRBD2. The CDR3 is 17 amino acids. The J segment lost 0 bases and the V segment lost 4 bases, leaving 5 bases of the junction unmatched. Germline loops: CDR1 SEHNR, CDR2 FQNEAQ (reference sequence). The CDR3 nucleotides read TGTGCCAGCAGCTCTCCACTAGCGGGGTCGAACACCGGGGAGCTGTTTTTT. It translates to CASSSPLAGSNTGELFF.

The V gene is TRBV4-3, the J gene TRBJ1-1; maybe TRBD1 (5 bases). The V and J ends lost 0 bases and 1 base respectively, with 9 bases between them. CDR3 length: 15 amino acids. Germline CDR1 reads LGHNA; CDR2 reads YSLEER. CDR3 DNA sequence: TGCGCCAGCAGCCAAGATCGGACATCGAACACTGAAGCTTTCTTT. Amino acid sequence: CASSQDRTSNTEAFF.

The chain combines TRBV30 with TRBJ1-2, with 8 bases matching TRBD1. V lost 0 bases, J lost 2 bases, and 8 bases stayed unmatched. The V gene's germline CDR1 is GTSNPN and CDR2 SVGIG (reference sequence). The CDR3 covers 16 residues. CDR3 nucleotide sequence: TGTGCCTGGAGTGTAAAGTATAACAGGGGGAACTATGGCTACACCTTC. Translation: CAWSVKYNRGNYGYTF.

CDR3 DNA: TGTGCCAGTAGGACAGGGGCGAATGAGCAGTTCTTC. Its translation: CASRTGANEQFF. This chain connects TRBV19 to TRBJ2-1, with TRBD1 matching over 8 bases. The CDR3 extends over 12 amino acids. V dropped 6 bases and J dropped 7; count of bases not matched to a gene: 2. Germline values: CDR1 LNHDA, CDR2 SQIVND (reference sequence).

This chain joins TRBV5-4 and TRBJ2-7; 9 bases are shared with TRBD1. The germline V gene encodes CDR1 SGHNT and CDR2 YYREEE (reference sequence). The CDR3 loop spans 15 amino acids. With V trimmed by 3 bases and J by 2 bases, 6 bases remained unmatched. The CDR3 DNA reads TGTGCCAGCAGCTCCCCGGGACAGGGAACCTACGAGCAGTACTTC. Translating it yields CASSSPGQGTYEQYF.

The V and J genes are TRBV28 and TRBJ2-7, with 8 bases aligning to TRBD2. The CDR3 is 18 amino acids. Germline values: CDR1 MDHEN, CDR2 SYDVKM. The V segment lost 1 base and the J segment 2 bases; nucleotides outside the gene matches: 13. The CDR3 coding sequence is TGTGCCAGCAGTTTATCGACCCCCATAGCGGGACCAGCCTACGAGCAGTACTTC. Translating gives CASSLSTPIAGPAYEQYF.